This T cell receptor beta chain was recorded in a study of T cells in Graves' hyperthyroidism and ophthalmopathy. Amplification yielded TCR beta CDR3 regions, with RNA transcripts as the source. In the first-round RT-PCR of the TCR CDR3, the HTBI primer set was used. TCRdb analysed the multiplex PCR reads with MiXCR anew, one entry per CDR3 protein. Of 700,000 or so distinct CDR3 sequences listed, approximately 16% were seen once; the top ten hold approximately 8.4%. This CDR3 is 13 amino acids long. V shed 6 bases and J shed 7 bases, with 16 bases lying between them. Looked up from germline, CDR1 is SNHLY and CDR2 is FYNNEI. This clonotype was detected many times.

The rearrangement joins TRBV2 to TRBJ2-7; D unclear. The TCR sequence derives from a young man with Graves' hyperthyroidism. Sequencing input: blood. The CDR3 DNA reads as TGTGCCAGCAGGGGATCACGCGGTGGGGAGCAGTACTTC. It is translated as CASRGSRGGEQYF.